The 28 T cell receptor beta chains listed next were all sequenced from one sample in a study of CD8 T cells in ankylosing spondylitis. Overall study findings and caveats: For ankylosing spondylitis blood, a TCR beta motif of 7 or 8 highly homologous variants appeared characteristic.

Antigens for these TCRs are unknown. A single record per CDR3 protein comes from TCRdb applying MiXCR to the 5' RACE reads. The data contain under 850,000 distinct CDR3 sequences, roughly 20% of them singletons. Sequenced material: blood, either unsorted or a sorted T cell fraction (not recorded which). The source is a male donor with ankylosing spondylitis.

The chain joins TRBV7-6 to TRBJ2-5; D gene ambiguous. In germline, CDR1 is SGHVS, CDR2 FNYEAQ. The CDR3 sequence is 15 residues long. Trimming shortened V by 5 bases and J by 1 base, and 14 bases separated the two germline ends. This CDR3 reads CASSPRPALQETQYF. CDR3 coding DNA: TGTGCCAGCAGCCCAAGACCTGCGCTCCAAGAGACCCAGTACTTC.

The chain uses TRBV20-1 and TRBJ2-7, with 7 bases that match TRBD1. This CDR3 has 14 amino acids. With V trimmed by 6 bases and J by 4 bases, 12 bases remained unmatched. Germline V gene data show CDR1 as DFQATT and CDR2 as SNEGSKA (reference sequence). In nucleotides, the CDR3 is TGCAGTGCCGAAACGGACAGGTCTCTATACGAGCAGTACTTC. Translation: CSAETDRSLYEQYF.

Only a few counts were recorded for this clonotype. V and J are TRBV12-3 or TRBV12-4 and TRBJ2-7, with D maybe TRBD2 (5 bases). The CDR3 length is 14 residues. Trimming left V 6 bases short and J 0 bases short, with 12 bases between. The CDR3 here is CASSHPGSSYEQYF. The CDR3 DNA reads TGTGCCAGCAGCCATCCGGGAAGCTCCTACGAGCAGTACTTC.

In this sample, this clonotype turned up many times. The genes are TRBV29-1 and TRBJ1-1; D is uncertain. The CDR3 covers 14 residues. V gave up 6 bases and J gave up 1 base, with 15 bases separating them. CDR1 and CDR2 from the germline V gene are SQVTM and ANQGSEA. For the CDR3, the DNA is TGCAGCGTCCACGATACTGGCGGGAACACTGAAGCTTTCTTT. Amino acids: CSVHDTGGNTEAFF.

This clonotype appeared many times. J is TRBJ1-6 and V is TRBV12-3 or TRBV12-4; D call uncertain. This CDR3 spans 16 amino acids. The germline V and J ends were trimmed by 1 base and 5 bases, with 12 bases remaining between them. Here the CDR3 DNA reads TGTGCCAGCAGTTTAGAGTGGACGTGGGATAATTCACCCCTCCACTTT. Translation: CASSLEWTWDNSPLHF.

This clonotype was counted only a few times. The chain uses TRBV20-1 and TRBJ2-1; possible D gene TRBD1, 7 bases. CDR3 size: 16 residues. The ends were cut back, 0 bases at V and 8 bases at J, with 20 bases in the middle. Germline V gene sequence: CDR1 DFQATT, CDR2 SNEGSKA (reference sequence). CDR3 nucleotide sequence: TGCAGTGCTAGAGAATTCTGGAGGGGGCAGGTGGATGAGCAGTTCTTC. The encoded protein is CSAREFWRGQVDEQFF.

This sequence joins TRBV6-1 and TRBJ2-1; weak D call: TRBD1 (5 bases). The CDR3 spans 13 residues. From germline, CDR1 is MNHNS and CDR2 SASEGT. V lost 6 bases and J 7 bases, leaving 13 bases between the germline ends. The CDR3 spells CASSRAPGNEQFF. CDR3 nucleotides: TGTGCCAGCAGCCGGGCCCCAGGGAATGAGCAGTTCTTC.

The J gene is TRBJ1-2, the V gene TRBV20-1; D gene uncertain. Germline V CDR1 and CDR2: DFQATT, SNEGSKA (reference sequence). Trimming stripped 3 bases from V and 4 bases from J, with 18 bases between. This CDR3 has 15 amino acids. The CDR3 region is CSASPRTSTSYGYTF. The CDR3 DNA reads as TGCAGTGCTAGCCCCCGTACGTCGACCTCCTATGGCTACACCTTC.

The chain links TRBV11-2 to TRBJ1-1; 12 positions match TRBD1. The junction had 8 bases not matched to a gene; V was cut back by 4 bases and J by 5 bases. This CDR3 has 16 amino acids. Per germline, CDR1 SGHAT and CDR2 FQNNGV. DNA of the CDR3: TGTGCCAGCAGCTCCTCACGGGGACAGGGGGCGACTGAAGCTTTCTTT. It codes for CASSSSRGQGATEAFF.

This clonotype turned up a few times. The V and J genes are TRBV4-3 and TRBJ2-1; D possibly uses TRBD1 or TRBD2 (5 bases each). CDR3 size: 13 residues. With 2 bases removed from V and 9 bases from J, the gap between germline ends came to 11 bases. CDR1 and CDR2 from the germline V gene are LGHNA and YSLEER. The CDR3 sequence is CASSQNWGSEQFF. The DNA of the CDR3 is TGCGCCAGCAGCCAAAATTGGGGGAGTGAGCAGTTCTTC.

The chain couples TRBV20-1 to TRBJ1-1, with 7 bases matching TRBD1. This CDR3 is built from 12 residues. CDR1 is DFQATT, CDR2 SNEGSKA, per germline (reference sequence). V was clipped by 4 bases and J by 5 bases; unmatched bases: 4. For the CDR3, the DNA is TGCAGTGCTAAGACAGGGAAGACTGAAGCTTTCTTT. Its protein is CSAKTGKTEAFF.

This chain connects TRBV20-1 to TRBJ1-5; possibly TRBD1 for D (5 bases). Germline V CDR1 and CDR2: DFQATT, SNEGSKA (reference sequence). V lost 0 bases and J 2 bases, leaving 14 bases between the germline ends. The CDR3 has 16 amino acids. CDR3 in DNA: TGCAGTGCTAGAGATTCAGGGCAGGGCGGCAATCAGCCCCAGCATTTT. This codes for CSARDSGQGGNQPQHF.

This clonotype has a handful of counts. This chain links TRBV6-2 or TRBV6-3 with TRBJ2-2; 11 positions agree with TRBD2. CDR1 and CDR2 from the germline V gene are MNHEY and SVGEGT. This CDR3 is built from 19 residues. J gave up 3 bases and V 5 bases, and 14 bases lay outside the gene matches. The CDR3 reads CASSITSGSRIRHTGELFF. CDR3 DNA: TGTGCCAGCAGTATAACTAGCGGGAGCCGAATCAGGCACACCGGGGAGCTGTTTTTT.

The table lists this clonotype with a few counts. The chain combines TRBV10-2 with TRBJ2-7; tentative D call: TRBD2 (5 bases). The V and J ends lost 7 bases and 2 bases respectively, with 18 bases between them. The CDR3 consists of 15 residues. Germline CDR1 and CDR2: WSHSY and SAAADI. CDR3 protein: CASNMGTGSAYEQYF. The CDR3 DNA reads TGCGCCAGCAACATGGGAACGGGGAGCGCCTACGAGCAGTACTTC.

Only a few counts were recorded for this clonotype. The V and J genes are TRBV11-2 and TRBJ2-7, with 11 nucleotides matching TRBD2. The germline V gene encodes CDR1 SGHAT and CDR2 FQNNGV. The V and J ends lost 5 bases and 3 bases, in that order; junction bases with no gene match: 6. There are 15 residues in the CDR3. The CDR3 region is CASSPWTSGYYEQYF. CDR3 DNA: TGTGCCAGCAGCCCCTGGACTAGCGGGTACTACGAGCAGTACTTC.

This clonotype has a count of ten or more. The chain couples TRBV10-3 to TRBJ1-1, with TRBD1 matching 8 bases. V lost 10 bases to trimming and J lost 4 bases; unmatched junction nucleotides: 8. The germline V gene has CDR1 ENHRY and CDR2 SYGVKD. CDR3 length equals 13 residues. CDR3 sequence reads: CATKTGVGTEAFF. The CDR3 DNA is TGTGCCACCAAGACAGGGGTAGGCACTGAAGCTTTCTTT.

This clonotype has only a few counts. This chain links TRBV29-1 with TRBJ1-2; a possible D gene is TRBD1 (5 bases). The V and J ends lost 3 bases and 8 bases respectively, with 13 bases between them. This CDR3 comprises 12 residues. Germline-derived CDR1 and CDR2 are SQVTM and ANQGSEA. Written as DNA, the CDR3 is TGCAGCGTTGATTCGGGGGTTGACGGCTACACCTTC. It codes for CSVDSGVDGYTF. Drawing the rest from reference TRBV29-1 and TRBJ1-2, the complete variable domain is SAVISQKPSRDICQRGTSLTIQCQVDSQVTMMFWYRQQPGQSLTLIATANQGSEATYESGFVIDKFPISRPNLTFSTLTVSNMSPEDSSIYLCSVDSGVDGYTFGSGTRLTVV.

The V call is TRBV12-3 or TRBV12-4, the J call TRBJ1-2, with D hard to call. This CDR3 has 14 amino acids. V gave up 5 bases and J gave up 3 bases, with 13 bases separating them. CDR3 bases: TGTGCCAGCAGTCCGTATCCACGGGACTATGGCTACACCTTC. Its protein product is CASSPYPRDYGYTF.

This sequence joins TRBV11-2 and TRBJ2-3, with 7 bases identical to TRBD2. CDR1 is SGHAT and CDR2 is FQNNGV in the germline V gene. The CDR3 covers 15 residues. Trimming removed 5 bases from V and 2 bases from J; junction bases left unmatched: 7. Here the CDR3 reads CASSPRTSNTDTQYF. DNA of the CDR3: TGTGCCAGCAGCCCGAGGACTAGTAACACAGATACGCAGTATTTT.

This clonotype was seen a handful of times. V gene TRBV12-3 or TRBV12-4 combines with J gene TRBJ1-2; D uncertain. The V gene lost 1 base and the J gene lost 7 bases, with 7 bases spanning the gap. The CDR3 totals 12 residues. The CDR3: CASSLGAFGYTF. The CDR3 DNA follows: TGTGCCAGCAGTTTAGGGGCCTTTGGCTACACCTTC.

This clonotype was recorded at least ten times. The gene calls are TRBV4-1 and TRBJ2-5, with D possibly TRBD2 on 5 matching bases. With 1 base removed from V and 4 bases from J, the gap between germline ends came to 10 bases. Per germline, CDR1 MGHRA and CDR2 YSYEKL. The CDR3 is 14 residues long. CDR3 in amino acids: CASSQAGGSETQYF. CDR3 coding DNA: TGCGCCAGCAGCCAAGCAGGAGGTTCAGAGACCCAGTACTTC.

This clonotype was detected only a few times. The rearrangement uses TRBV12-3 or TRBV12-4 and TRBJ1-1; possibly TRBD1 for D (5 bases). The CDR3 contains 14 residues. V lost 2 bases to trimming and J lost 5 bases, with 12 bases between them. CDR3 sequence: CASSLRGGRTEAFF. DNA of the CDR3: TGTGCCAGCAGTTTAAGGGGCGGGAGGACTGAAGCTTTCTTT.

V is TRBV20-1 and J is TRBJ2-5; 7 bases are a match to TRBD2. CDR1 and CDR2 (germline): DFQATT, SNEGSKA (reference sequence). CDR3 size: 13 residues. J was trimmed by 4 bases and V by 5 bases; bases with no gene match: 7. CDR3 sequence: CSAVPSGPETQYF. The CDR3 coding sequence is TGCAGTGCTGTCCCTAGCGGCCCAGAGACCCAGTACTTC.

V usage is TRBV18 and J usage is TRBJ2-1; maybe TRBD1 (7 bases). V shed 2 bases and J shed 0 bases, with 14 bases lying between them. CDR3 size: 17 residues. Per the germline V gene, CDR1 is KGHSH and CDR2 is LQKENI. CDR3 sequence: CASSPAGGPSSYNEQFF. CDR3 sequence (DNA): TGTGCCAGCTCACCAGCAGGGGGGCCTAGCTCCTACAATGAGCAGTTCTTC.

The CDR3 sequence: CASSSDDYSYEQYF. The CDR3 nucleotides read TGTGCCAGCAGTTCCGATGACTACTCCTACGAGCAGTACTTC. This chain links TRBV12-3 or TRBV12-4 with TRBJ2-7; tentative D call: TRBD2 (5 bases). CDR3 length equals 14 residues. Trimming took off 4 bases at V and 0 bases at J, with 10 bases between the two ends.

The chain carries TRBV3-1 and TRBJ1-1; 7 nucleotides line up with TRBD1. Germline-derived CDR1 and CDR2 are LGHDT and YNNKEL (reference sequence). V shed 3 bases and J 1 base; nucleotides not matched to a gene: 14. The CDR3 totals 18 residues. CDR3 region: CASSHQPQGGPSNTEAFF. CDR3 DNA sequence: TGTGCCAGCAGCCACCAACCCCAGGGGGGACCATCGAACACTGAAGCTTTCTTT.

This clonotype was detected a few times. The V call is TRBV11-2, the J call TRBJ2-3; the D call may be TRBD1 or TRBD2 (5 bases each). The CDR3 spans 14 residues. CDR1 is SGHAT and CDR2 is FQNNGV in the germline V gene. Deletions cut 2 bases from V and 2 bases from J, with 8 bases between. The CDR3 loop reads CASSLWDPTDTQYF. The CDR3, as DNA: TGTGCCAGCAGCTTATGGGACCCCACAGATACGCAGTATTTT.

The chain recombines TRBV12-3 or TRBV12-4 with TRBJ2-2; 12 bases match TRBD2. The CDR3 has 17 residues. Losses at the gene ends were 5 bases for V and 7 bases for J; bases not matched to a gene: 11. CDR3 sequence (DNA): TGTGCCAGCAGTCCCAGGGCGCTAGCGGGAGGGAGCGGGGAGCTGTTTTTT. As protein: CASSPRALAGGSGELFF.